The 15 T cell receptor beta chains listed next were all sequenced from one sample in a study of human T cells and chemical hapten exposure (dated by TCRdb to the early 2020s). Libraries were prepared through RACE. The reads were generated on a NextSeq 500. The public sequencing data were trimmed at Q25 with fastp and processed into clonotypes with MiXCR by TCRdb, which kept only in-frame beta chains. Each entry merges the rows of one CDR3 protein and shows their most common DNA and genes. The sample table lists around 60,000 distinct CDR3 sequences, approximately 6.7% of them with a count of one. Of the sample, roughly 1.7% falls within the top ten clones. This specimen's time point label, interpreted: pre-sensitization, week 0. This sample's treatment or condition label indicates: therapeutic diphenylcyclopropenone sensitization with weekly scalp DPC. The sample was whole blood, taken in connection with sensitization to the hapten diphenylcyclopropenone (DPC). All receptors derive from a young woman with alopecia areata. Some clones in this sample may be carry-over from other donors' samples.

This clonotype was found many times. The CDR3 DNA reads TGCAGCGGCGGGGACGGCGAGAACACTGAAGCTTTCTTT. It encodes CSGGDGENTEAFF. V gene TRBV29-1 combines with J gene TRBJ1-1; a weak D match, TRBD1 (5 bases). This CDR3 has 13 residues. Trimming removed 7 bases at V and 1 base at J, with 13 bases between. Per the germline V gene, CDR1 is SQVTM and CDR2 is ANQGSEA.

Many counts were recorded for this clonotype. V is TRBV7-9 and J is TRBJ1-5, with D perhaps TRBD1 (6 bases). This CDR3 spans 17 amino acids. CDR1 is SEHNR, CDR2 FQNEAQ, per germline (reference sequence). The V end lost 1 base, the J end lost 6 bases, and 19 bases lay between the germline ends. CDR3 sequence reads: CASSLGPLGHPVQPQHF. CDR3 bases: TGTGCCAGCAGCTTAGGGCCTTTGGGACACCCCGTTCAGCCCCAGCATTTT.

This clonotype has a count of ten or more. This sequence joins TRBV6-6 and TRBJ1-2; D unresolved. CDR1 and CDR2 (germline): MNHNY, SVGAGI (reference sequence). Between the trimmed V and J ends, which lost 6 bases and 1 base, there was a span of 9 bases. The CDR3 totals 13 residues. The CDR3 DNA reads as TGTGCCAGCAGAATTGACCGTAACTATGGCTACACCTTC. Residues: CASRIDRNYGYTF.

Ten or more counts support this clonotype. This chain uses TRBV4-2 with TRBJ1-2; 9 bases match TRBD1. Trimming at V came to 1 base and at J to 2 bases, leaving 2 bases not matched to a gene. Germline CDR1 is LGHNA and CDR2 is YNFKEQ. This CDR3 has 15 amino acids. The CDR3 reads CASSQAGQGNYGYTF. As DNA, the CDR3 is TGTGCCAGCAGCCAAGCGGGACAGGGCAACTATGGCTACACCTTC.

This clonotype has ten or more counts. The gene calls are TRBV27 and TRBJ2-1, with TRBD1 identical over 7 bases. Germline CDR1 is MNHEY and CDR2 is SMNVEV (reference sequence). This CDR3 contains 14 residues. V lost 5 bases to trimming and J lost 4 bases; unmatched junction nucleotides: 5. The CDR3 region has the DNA TGTGCCAGCAGTCTGGGACAGTTTTACAATGAGCAGTTCTTC. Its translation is CASSLGQFYNEQFF.

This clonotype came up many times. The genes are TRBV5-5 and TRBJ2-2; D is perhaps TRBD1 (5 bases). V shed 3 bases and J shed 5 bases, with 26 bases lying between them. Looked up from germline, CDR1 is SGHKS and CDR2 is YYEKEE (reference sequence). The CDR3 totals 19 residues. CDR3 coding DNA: TGTGCCAGCAGCTCAGTTGAGCAGGGTTTTCTCGTTCGAACCGGGGAGCTGTTTTTT. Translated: CASSSVEQGFLVRTGELFF.

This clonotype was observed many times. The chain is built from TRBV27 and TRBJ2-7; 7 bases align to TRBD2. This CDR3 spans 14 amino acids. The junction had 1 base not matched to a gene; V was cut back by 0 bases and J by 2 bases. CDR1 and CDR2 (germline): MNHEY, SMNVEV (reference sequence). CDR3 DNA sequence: TGTGCCAGCAGTTTATCGGCGGGGGCCTACGAGCAGTACTTC. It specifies CASSLSAGAYEQYF.

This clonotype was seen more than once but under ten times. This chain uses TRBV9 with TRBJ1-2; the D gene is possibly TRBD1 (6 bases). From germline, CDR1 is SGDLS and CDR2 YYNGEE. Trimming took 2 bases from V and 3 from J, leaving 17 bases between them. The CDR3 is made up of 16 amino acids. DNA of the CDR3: TGTGCCAGCAGCGTCTCCCCTTCTAACAGGGACTATGGCTACACCTTC. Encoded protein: CASSVSPSNRDYGYTF.

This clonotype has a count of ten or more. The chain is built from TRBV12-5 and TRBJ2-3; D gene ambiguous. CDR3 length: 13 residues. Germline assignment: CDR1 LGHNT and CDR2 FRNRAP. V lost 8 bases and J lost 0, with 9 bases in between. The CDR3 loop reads CASCLSSTDTQYF. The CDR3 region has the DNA TGTGCTAGTTGCCTGTCTAGCACAGATACGCAGTATTTT.

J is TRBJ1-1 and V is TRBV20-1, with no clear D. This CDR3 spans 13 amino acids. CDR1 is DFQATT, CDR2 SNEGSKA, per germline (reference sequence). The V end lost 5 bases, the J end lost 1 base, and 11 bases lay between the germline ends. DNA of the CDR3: TGCAGTGCTCCAGACCCCAGGAACACTGAAGCTTTCTTT. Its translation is CSAPDPRNTEAFF.

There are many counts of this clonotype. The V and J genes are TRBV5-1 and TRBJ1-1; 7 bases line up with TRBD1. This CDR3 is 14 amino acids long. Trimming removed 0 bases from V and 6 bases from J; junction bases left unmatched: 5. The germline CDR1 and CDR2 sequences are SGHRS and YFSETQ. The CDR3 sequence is CASSLGGTVPEAFF. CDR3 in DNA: TGCGCCAGCAGCTTGGGAGGGACAGTCCCTGAAGCTTTCTTT.

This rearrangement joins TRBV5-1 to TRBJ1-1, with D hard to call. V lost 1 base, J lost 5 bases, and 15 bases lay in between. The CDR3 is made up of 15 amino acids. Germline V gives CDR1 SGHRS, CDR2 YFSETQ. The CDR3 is CASSLFVGRGTEAFF. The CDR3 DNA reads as TGCGCCAGCAGCTTGTTCGTGGGAAGAGGAACTGAAGCTTTCTTT.

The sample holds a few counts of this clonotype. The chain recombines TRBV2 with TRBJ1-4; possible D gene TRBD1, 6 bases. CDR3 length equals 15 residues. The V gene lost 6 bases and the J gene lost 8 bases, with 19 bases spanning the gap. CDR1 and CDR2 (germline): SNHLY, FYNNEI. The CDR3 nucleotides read TGTGCCAGCAGAGAACTGACAGGAGCCGGAGAAAAACTGTTTTTT. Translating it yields CASRELTGAGEKLFF. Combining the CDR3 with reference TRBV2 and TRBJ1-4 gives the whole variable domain EPEVTQTPSHQVTQMGQEVILRCVPISNHLYFYWYRQILGQKVEFLVSFYNNEISEKSEIFDDQFSVERPDGSNFTLKIRSTKLEDSAMYFCASRELTGAGEKLFFGSGTQLSVL.

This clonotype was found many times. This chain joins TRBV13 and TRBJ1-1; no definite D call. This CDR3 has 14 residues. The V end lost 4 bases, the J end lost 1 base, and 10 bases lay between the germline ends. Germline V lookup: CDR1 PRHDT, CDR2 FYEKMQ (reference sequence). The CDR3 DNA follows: TGTGCCAGCAGCTCCCCCCCAGGGAACACTGAAGCTTTCTTT. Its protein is CASSSPPGNTEAFF. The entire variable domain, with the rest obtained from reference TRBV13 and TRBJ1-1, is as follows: AAGVIQSPRHLIKEKRETATLKCYPIPRHDTVYWYQQGPGQDPQFLISFYEKMQSDKGSIPDRFSAQQFSDYHSELNMSSLELGDSALYFCASSSPPGNTEAFFGQGTRLTVV.

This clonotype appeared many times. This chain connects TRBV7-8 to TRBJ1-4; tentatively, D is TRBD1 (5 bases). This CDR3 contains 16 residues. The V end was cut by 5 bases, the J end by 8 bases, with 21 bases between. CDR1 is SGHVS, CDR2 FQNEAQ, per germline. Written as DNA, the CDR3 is TGTGCCAGCAGCCCCGGGGGTGTCTTAGTGGAAGAAAAACTGTTTTTT. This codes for CASSPGGVLVEEKLFF.